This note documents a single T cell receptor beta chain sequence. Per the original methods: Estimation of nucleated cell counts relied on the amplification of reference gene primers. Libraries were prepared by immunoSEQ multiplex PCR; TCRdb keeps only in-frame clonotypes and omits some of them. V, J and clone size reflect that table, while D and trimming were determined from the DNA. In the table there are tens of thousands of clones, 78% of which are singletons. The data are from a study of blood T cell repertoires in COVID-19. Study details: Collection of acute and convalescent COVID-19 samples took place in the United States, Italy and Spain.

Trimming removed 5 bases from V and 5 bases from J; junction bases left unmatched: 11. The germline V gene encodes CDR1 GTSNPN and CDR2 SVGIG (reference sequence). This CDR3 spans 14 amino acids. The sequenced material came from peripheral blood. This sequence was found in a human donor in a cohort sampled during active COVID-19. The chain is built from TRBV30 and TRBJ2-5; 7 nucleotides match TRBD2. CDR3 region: CAWDSGWVTETQYF. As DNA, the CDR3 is TGTGCCTGGGATAGCGGGTGGGTAACGGAGACCCAGTACTTC.